This T cell receptor (beta chain) is from a study of blood T cells in healthy people across ages (dated by TCRdb to about 2015). For context, the study as a whole: In model experiments, template switching captured about one uniquely barcoded TCR beta cDNA molecule for every two T cells. Age-related changes in TCR beta repertoire diversity were measured in the study by deep sequencing normalized with unique cDNA molecular identifiers. Donors were grouped into four age groups: young (average about 15 years), middle-aged (over 35), aged (over 55) and long-lived (about 82). Donors of different ages were randomly distributed across sequencing lanes to avoid experimental bias. Using the same blood draw, the study looked at two additional independent replicas of 1 million unique cDNA reads for two donors, one aged 18 to 30 and the other aged 80 or older. Summary of the overall study and its limitations: Compared with the aged group, the long-lived group had more naive CD4+ T cells, fewer expanded clones and increased TCR diversity, suggesting age selection. Because profiling used bulk unsorted PBMCs, naive and antigen-experienced compartments could not be compared conclusively. A strong correlation was found between observed TCR beta diversity and the percentage of naive T cells measured by flow cytometry. Because donor CMV infection status was unknown, age-related changes in expanded clonotypes were potentially confounded. Observed TCR beta diversity per million T cells fell roughly linearly with age, and a significant reduction was already apparent by age roughly 40. Estimates of total diversity from one million sequenced T cells were regarded as lower bounds and underestimates.

This clonotype was detected a few times. The clone's antigen remains unknown. No much larger clonotype is one base removed from it; base qualities were not supplied. Library generation was performed with 5' RACE. TCRdb shows the sequencer as Illumina HiSeq 2500. A second roughly 6 to 11 cycle PCR used a sample-barcoded 5' primer and a J-beta primer mix. Each TCR beta cDNA molecule received a unique molecular identifier from a template-switch 5' adaptor carrying 12 random nucleotides. Each sample yielded at least 2.5 million CDR3-containing paired-end reads. All of the RNA was converted into first-strand cDNA using the Mint cDNA synthesis kit, with a TRBC-specific oligonucleotide serving as the primer. Following uracil-DNA glycosylase treatment, a first 18-cycle PCR with universal primers M1SS and BC2_uni_R was performed on all cDNA. For the original study's pipeline: For normalization, 1 million high-quality reads were randomly selected from each sample, with every read carrying a distinct molecular identifier. Reads with shared molecular identifiers were discarded instead of being binned into consensus sequences. MiTCR, with a Q25 quality threshold and the strictest error-elimination algorithm, was used for CDR3 identification, clonotype clustering and error correction. A nonparametric unseen species model with Euler transformation was used to estimate a lower bound on total TCR beta diversity. Clones were called with MiXCR by TCRdb after fastp trimmed the public reads at Q25, and only in-frame beta chains were retained. Records with the same CDR3 protein are collapsed into one entry carrying the most frequent genes and DNA. The V and J calls and clone size come from TCRdb's table, not from the authors' own analysis. The sample yields 650,000 to 1,000,000 distinct CDR3 sequences; 35% to 40% were counted once. Over 10% of the sample is taken by the ten largest.

The CDR3 measures 12 amino acids from cysteine to phenylalanine. The read is trimmed to its CDR3 DNA, 36 bases read in frame from base 1. Relative to germline, V is 10 bases shorter and J is 2 bases shorter, with 11 bases between their ends. The CDR1 and CDR2 encoded by the germline V gene are ENHRY and SYGVKD. Systemically healthy Caucasian individuals from Russia, approximately 39 in total and aged roughly 6 to 100 years, were included as donors. About 9.1 milliliters of peripheral blood were collected from each donor into EDTA-treated Vacutainer tubes. PBMCs were isolated by Ficoll-Paque density-gradient centrifugation, with at least 7 million obtained per sample. Trizol reagent was used to extract total RNA from PBMCs, with at least 5.5 micrograms per sample. The percentages of naive CD45RAhigh/CD27high T cells were determined by flow cytometry on a PBMC aliquot from every donor.

The V and J segments used are TRBV10-3 and TRBJ1-1; TRBD1 might be the D gene, on 6 matching bases. The sequence came from a man younger than 30 in good health. Sequences were obtained from blood. The encoded CDR3 is CATQQGNTEAFF. The DNA reads TGTGCCACTCAACAGGGAAACACTGAAGCTTTCTTT.